The rows below give T cell receptor beta chains drawn from one sample of a study of identical twins. MiXCR was run by TCRdb on the 5' RACE reads, yielding one entry per CDR3 protein. This sample has about 240,000 distinct CDR3 sequences, with roughly 13% found just once. This same sample was also taken into another study, of yellow fever vaccine responses in identical twins.

Sequences were obtained from memory (CD45RO+) T cells sorted from blood. The source of these receptors is a woman between 18 and 29 years old in good health. Both conserved end residues are part of each CDR3. The D gene is left open where the match is weak. Expanded clones are given a class, and other clones once, few, many or no size at all.

v_call: TRBV29-1
d_call: .
clone_size: .
cdr3_length: 13
j_call: TRBJ2-1
cdr3_nt: TGCAGCGTTGAAGGCTTCGGGAACAATGAGCAGTTCTTC
cdr3_aa: CSVEGFGNNEQFF

v_call: TRBV20-1
d_call: .
clone_size: .
cdr3_length: 16
j_call: TRBJ2-1
cdr3_nt: TGCAGTGCTAGAGGCCTCCGGGACACCTCCTACAATGAGCAGTTCTTC
cdr3_aa: CSARGLRDTSYNEQFF

v_call: TRBV5-6
d_call: .
clone_size: .
cdr3_length: 15
j_call: TRBJ2-1
cdr3_nt: TGTGCCAGCAGCTTTCGAGGCGTTGGGGTCAGTGAGCAGTTCTTC
cdr3_aa: CASSFRGVGVSEQFF

v_call: TRBV27
d_call: .
clone_size: .
cdr3_length: 16
j_call: TRBJ2-1
cdr3_nt: TGTGCCAGCAGTTTGATTGTAAGGGGGTTTTACAATGAGCAGTTCTTC
cdr3_aa: CASSLIVRGFYNEQFF

v_call: TRBV20-1
d_call: TRBD2
clone_size: .
cdr3_length: 14
j_call: TRBJ2-5
cdr3_nt: TGCAGTGCTAGAGTTAGCGGGAGGCGAGAGACCCAGTACTTC
cdr3_aa: CSARVSGRRETQYF

v_call: TRBV12-5
d_call: .
clone_size: few
cdr3_length: 15
j_call: TRBJ2-5
cdr3_nt: TGTGCTAGTGGTTTGGGGACTAAGGGGGACGAGACCCAGTACTTC
cdr3_aa: CASGLGTKGDETQYF

v_call: TRBV7-2
d_call: TRBD2
clone_size: .
cdr3_length: 16
j_call: TRBJ2-5
cdr3_nt: TGTGCCAGCAGCTTAGCGTGGCGGGAGGGGCGGGAGACCCAGTACTTC
cdr3_aa: CASSLAWREGRETQYF

v_call: TRBV20-1
d_call: TRBD2
clone_size: few
cdr3_length: 16
j_call: TRBJ2-1
cdr3_nt: TGCAGTGCTAGGGGTAGCGGGAGGGTTATATACAATGAGCAGTTCTTC
cdr3_aa: CSARGSGRVIYNEQFF

v_call: TRBV12-3/TRBV12-4
d_call: TRBD2
clone_size: .
cdr3_length: 16
j_call: TRBJ2-5
cdr3_nt: TGTGCCAGCAGTTTCTCGGCTAGCGGGATCGGGGAGACCCAGTACTTC
cdr3_aa: CASSFSASGIGETQYF

v_call: TRBV5-1
d_call: TRBD2
clone_size: .
cdr3_length: 16
j_call: TRBJ2-3
cdr3_nt: TGCGCCAGCAGCTTAGTCGCGGGAGGAATGACAGATACGCAGTATTTT
cdr3_aa: CASSLVAGGMTDTQYF

v_call: TRBV6-6
d_call: .
clone_size: .
cdr3_length: 13
j_call: TRBJ1-3
cdr3_nt: TGTGCCGTCCAACTAAACTCTGGAAACACCATATATTTT
cdr3_aa: CAVQLNSGNTIYF

v_call: TRBV19
d_call: TRBD2
clone_size: few
cdr3_length: 16
j_call: TRBJ2-2
cdr3_nt: TGTGCCAGTACCTCCCGGACTAGCGGGAGGATCGGGGAGCTGTTTTTT
cdr3_aa: CASTSRTSGRIGELFF

v_call: TRBV7-3
d_call: .
clone_size: .
cdr3_length: 16
j_call: TRBJ2-6
cdr3_nt: TGTGCCAGCAGCCCCTCGTCGGGCTCTGGGGCCAACGTCCTGACTTTC
cdr3_aa: CASSPSSGSGANVLTF

v_call: TRBV11-2
d_call: TRBD1
clone_size: few
cdr3_length: 16
j_call: TRBJ1-2
cdr3_nt: TGTGCCAGCAGCTTAGGTCCGACAGGGGGAATCTATGGCTACACCTTC
cdr3_aa: CASSLGPTGGIYGYTF

v_call: TRBV4-2
d_call: TRBD2
clone_size: .
cdr3_length: 18
j_call: TRBJ2-3
cdr3_nt: TGTGCCAGCAGCCAAGATTACAAAGCGGGGGGGATTGTGGATACGCAGTATTTT
cdr3_aa: CASSQDYKAGGIVDTQYF

v_call: TRBV6-2/TRBV6-3
d_call: .
clone_size: .
cdr3_length: 12
j_call: TRBJ2-4
cdr3_nt: TGTGCCAGCGGACCACAGAAAAACATTCAGTACTTC
cdr3_aa: CASGPQKNIQYF